Listed below are T cell receptor beta chains from one sample, sequenced in a study of control samples from healthy donors and cancer patients. Assay: immunoSEQ multiplex PCR; the TCRdb copy retains only in-frame clones and omits some. The profile covers 150,000 to 200,000 clones, with around 91% appearing a single time and 1.4% taken by the ten largest. Sequenced input: blood. These receptors came from a woman between 45 and 60 years old in good health. Both conserved end residues are part of each CDR3.

TRBV9,TRBJ1-4,CASSVGGPTEKLFF
TRBV9,TRBJ2-3,CASSTGGMTDTQYF
TRBV9,TRBJ2-3,CASSTSGGTDTQYF
TRBV6-5,TRBJ1-1,CASSYSLGAVAEAFF
TRBV5-1,TRBJ1-6,CASSTDSGSSYNSPLHF
TRBV7-8,TRBJ1-5,CASSSLRGREQPQHF
TRBV6-5,TRBJ1-5,CASRPDKFYNQPQHF
TRBV10-3,TRBJ2-3,CASQGGSTDTQYF
TRBV3-1/TRBV3-2,TRBJ2-7,CASRLGLAGFYEQYF
TRBV10-1,TRBJ2-5,CASSELGLGRETQYF
TRBV30,TRBJ1-4,CAWAPGGRGGKLFF
TRBV6-5,TRBJ1-1,CASRRSDTEAFF
TRBV9,TRBJ2-7,CASSVAAGGSYEQYF
TRBV27,TRBJ1-5,CASRPVIGATGGNSQPQHF
TRBV18,TRBJ1-2,CASSPVTTGTNYGYTF